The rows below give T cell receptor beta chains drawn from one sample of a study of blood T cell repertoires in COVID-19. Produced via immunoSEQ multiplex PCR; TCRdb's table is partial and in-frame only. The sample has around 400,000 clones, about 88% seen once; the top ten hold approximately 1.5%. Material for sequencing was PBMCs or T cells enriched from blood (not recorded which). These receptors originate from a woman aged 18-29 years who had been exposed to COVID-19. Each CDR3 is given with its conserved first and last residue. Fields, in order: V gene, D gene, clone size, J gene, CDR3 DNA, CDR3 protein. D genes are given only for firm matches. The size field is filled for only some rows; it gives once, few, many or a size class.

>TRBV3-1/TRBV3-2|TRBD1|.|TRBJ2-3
TGTGCCAGCAGGCCCTACGCAACACAGGGGGCCTGGGATACGCAGTATTTT
CASRPYATQGAWDTQYF
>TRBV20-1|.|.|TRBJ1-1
TGCAGTGCTGGGCGGGGCACTGAAGCTTTCTTT
CSAGRGTEAFF
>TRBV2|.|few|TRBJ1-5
TGTGCCAGCGGACGACAAGGAGGCAACAATCAGCCCCAGCATTTT
CASGRQGGNNQPQHF
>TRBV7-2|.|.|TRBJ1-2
TGTGCCAGCAGCCTAGGGCCGGGATCAGACTATGGCTACACCTTC
CASSLGPGSDYGYTF
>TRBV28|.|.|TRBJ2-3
TGTGCCAGCAGTTTATTGGGGAGAGATACGCAGTATTTT
CASSLLGRDTQYF
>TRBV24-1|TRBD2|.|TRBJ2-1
TGTGCCACCAGTGGCCCCAAGGCGGGAGTGGGCAATGAGCAGTTCTTC
CATSGPKAGVGNEQFF
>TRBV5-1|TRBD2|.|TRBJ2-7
TGCGCCAGCAGCTTGGGGGGGACTAGCGCTTTCTACGAGCAGTACTTC
CASSLGGTSAFYEQYF
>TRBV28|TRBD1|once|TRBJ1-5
TGTGCCAGCAGTTCAATAGGACAGGGGGTTTTT
CASSSIGQGVF
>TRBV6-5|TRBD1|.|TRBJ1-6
TGTGCCAGCAGTTTTTCGGACAGGGTTAATTCACCCCTCCACTTT
CASSFSDRVNSPLHF
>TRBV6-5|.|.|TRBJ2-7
TGTGCCAGCATACGGACAGTCCTCGGGCAGTACTTC
CASIRTVLGQYF
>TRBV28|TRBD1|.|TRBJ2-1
TGTGCCAGCCACAGGGGATTGGGTCCCTACAATGAGCAGTTCTTC
CASHRGLGPYNEQFF
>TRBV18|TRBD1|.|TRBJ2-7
TGTGCCAGCTCACCGGGACAGGGGCGCGAGCAGTACTTC
CASSPGQGREQYF
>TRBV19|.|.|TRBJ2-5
TGTGCCAGTAGTCCGGACCAAGAGACCCAGTACTTC
CASSPDQETQYF
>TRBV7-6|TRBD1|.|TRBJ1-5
TGTGCCAGCAGCTTAGTTAGTGGGACAGGGGGCTTTCAGCCCCAGCATTTT
CASSLVSGTGGFQPQHF
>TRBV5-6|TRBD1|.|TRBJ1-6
TGTGCCAGCACAAGGACAGGGGGTAATTCACCCCTCCACTTT
CASTRTGGNSPLHF
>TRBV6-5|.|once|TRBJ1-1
TGTGCCAGCAGATTCCAGGGGAAGAACACTGAAGCTTTCTTT
CASRFQGKNTEAFF
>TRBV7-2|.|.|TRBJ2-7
TGTGCCAGCAGCTTAACACCGCAGGCTTCCTACGAGCAGTACTTC
CASSLTPQASYEQYF
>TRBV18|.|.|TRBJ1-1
TGTGCCAGCTCGTCGACAGGCGGTAACACTGAAGCTTTCTTT
CASSSTGGNTEAFF
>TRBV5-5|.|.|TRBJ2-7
TGTGCCAGCAGCTTGCGGTCTACCCAGGACGAGCAGTACTTC
CASSLRSTQDEQYF
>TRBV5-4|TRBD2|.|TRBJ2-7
TGTGCCAGCAGCTTCGGGGGGACCGAGCAGTACTTC
CASSFGGTEQYF
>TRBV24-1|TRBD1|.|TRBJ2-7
TGTGCCACCAGTGATTATACCGGGACAGTCTACGAGCAGTACTTC
CATSDYTGTVYEQYF
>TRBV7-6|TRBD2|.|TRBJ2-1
TGTGCCAGCAGCGCCCTAGCGGGAGACTATGGGAATGAGCAGTTCTTC
CASSALAGDYGNEQFF
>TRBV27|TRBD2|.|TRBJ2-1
TGTGCCAGCAGTTTATGGGCGACTAGCGACAACGTCTACAATGAGCAGTTCTTC
CASSLWATSDNVYNEQFF
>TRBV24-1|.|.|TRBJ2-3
TGTGCCACCAGTGATTTGTGGGGGGGCTCCAGCACAGATACGCAGTATTTT
CATSDLWGGSSTDTQYF
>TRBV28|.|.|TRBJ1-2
TGTGCCAGCAGTACAAACAGGGTGCTCCGGGGAGACACCTTC
CASSTNRVLRGDTF
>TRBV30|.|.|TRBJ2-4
TGTGCCTGGGGGGGCCTCGACATTCAGTACTTC
CAWGGLDIQYF
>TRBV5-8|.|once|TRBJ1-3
TGTGCCAGCAGCTTGCGGAGGATTAACACCATATATTTT
CASSLRRINTIYF
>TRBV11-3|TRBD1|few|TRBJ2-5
TGTGCCAGCAGCTTAACAGGGGGGACCCAGTACTTC
CASSLTGGTQYF
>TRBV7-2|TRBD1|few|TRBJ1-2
TGTGCCAGCAGCTTAGGGGGACAGGGTGGGTATGGCTACACCTTC
CASSLGGQGGYGYTF
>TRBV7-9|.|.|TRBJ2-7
TGTGCCAGCAGCTCCGGGGAACAGTCTCGTGTGGAGCAGTACTTC
CASSSGEQSRVEQYF
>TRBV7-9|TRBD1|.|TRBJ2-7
TGTGCCAGCAGCTTCCTCTACGACAGGGGCGGCGAGCAGTACTTC
CASSFLYDRGGEQYF
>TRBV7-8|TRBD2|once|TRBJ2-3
TGTGCCAGCAGCTTTGGGCGACTAGCGGGAGGTCGAGATACGCAGTATTTT
CASSFGRLAGGRDTQYF
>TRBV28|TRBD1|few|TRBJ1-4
TGTGCCAGCAGAGGGGACAGGGTCGTTTTTAATGAAAAACTGTTTTTT
CASRGDRVVFNEKLFF
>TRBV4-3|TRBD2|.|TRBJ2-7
TGCGCCAGCAGCCAAGGGGCTAGCGGGAACTACGAGCAGTACTTC
CASSQGASGNYEQYF
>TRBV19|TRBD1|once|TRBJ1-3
TGTGCCAGTAGTACGGACAGGGGACCTGGAAACACCATATATTTT
CASSTDRGPGNTIYF
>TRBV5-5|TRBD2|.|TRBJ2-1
TGTGCCAGCAGCCCCGGACTAGCGGGGTATGAGCAGTTCTTC
CASSPGLAGYEQFF
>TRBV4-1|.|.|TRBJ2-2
TGCGCCAGCAGCCACAAGGGGGGGGCGAACACCGGGGAGCTGTTTTTT
CASSHKGGANTGELFF
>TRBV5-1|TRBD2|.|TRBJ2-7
TGCGCCAGCAGCTTGGCGGGGGGGTCCCCCTACGAGCAGTACTTC
CASSLAGGSPYEQYF
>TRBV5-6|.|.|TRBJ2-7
TGTGCCAGCAGCGTCAGGACACCCTGGGAGCAGTACTTC
CASSVRTPWEQYF
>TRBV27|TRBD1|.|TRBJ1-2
TGTGCCAGCACCGGGACAGGGGGCATTTTAGGTGGCTACACCTTC
CASTGTGGILGGYTF
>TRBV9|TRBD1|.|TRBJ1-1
TGTGCCAGCAGCGTAGGGGAGCGGAGGGGGCTTACTGAAGCTTTCTTT
CASSVGERRGLTEAFF
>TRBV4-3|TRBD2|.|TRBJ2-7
TGCGCCAGCAGCCCCACTCTAGCGGCAGGCTACGAGCAGTACTTC
CASSPTLAAGYEQYF